The entry below describes one TCR beta chain. This entry belongs to a study of blood T cell repertoires in COVID-19. Whole-study context: Some COVID-19 samples were acute and others convalescent; all came from the United States, Italy and Spain.

Original handling: Quantification of nucleated cells was approximated via reference gene primer amplification. Produced via immunoSEQ multiplex PCR; TCRdb's table is partial and in-frame only. That table supplies the V and J calls and clone size; D and trimming were determined from the DNA. The sample carries around 120,000 clones, approximately 79% recorded once. The CDR3 is 15 residues long. Between the trimmed V and J ends, which lost 9 bases and 1 base, there was a span of 16 bases. The germline V gene has CDR1 LNHDA and CDR2 SQIVND (reference sequence). The chain carries TRBV19 and TRBJ1-5; weak D call: TRBD1 (6 bases). Sequencing was carried out using peripheral blood. This sequence originates from a man in his 70s with active or convalescent COVID-19. The CDR3 loop is CASHQQGGSNQPQHF. The CDR3 nucleotides read TGTGCCAGCCACCAACAGGGTGGGAGCAATCAGCCCCAGCATTTT. The variable domain in full, with the rest retrieved from reference TRBV19 and TRBJ1-5, is DGGITQSPKYLFRKEGQNVTLSCEQNLNHDAMYWYRQDPGQGLRLIYYSQIVNDFQKGDIAEGYSVSREKKESFPLTVTSAQKNPTAFYLCASHQQGGSNQPQHFGDGTRLSIL.